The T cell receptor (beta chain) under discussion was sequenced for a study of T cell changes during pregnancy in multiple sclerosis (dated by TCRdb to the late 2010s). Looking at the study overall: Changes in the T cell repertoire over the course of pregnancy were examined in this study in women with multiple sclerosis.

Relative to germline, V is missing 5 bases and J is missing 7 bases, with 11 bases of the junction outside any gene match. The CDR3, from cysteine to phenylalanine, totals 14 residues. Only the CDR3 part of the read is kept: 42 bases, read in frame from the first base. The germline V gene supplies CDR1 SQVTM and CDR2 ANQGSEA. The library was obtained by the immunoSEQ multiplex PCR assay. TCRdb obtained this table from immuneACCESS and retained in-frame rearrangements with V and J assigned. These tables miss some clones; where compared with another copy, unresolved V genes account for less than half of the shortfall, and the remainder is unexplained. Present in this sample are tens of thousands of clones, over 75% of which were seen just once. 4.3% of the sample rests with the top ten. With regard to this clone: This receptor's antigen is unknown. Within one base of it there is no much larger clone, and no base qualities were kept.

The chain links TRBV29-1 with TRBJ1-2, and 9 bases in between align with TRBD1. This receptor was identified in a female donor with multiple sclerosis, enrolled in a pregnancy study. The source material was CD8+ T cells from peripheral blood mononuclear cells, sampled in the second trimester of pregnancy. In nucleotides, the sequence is TGCAGCGTTTGGACAGGGGCCCCAGTTGGTGGCTACACCTTC. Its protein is CSVWTGAPVGGYTF.